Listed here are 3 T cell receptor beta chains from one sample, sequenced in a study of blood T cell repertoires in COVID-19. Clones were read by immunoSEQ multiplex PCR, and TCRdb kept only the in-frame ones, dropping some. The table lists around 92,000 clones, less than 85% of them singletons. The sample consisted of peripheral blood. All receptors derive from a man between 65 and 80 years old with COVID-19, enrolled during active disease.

DNA of the CDR3: TGTGCCAGCAGCGTTTCTGGGGCGCGAAGAGAGACCCAGTACTTC. Translation: CASSVSGARRETQYF. The rearrangement uses TRBV9 and TRBJ2-5, with D tentatively TRBD1 (5 bases). V was shortened by 2 bases and J by 4 bases, with 15 bases between the two germline ends. This CDR3 is 15 amino acids long. Germline-derived CDR1 and CDR2 are SGDLS and YYNGEE.

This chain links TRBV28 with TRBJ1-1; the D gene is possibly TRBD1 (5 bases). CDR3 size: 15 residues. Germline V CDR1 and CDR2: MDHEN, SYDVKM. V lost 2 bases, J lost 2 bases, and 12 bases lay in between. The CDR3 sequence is CASSLLDRRNTEAFF. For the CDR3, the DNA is TGTGCCAGCAGTTTACTAGACAGACGTAACACTGAAGCTTTCTTT. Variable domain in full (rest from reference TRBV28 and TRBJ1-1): DVKVTQSSRYLVKRTGEKVFLECVQDMDHENMFWYRQDPGLGLRLIYFSYDVKMKEKGDIPEGYSVSREKKERFSLILESASTNQTSMYLCASSLLDRRNTEAFFGQGTRLTVV.

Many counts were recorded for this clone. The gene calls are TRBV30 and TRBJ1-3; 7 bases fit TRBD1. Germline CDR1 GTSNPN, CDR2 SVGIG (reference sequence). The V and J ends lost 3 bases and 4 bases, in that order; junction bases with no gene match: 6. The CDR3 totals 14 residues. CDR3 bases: TGTGCCTGGAGCTCCGGGACAGTAGGAAACACCATATATTTT. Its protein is CAWSSGTVGNTIYF.